These 3 T cell receptor beta chains were sequenced from one sample in a study of shared clonotypes between healthy human individuals. Method: immunoSEQ multiplex PCR; TCRdb's copy keeps in-frame clones and lacks some. There are around 2.1 million clones in the sample; 90% to 95% occur only once, and roughly 1.7% lies in the top ten. Naive CD8 isolation took CD45RO-negative cells positively selected for CCR7 and excluded terminally differentiated effector memory CD45RA+ cells. The source material was naive CD8+ T cells from PBMCs. The receptors shown here come from a young man in good health. Some clones in this sample may be carry-over from other donors' samples.

CDR3 nucleotides: TGTGCCAGCAGTGTTAGCGGGAGGCTCTACGAGCAGTACTTC. Amino acids: CASSVSGRLYEQYF. The J gene is TRBJ2-7, the V gene TRBV6-5; 10 nucleotides align to TRBD2. The CDR3 is 14 amino acids. V dropped 5 bases and J dropped 3; count of bases not matched to a gene: 4. CDR1 and CDR2 from the germline V gene are MNHEY and SVGAGI.

The J gene is TRBJ2-5, the V gene TRBV29-1; D is ambiguous. The V and J ends lost 6 bases and 5 bases respectively, with 16 bases between them. CDR3 length: 13 residues. The V gene's germline CDR1 is SQVTM and CDR2 ANQGSEA. CDR3 region: CSVNPLTEETQYF. In nucleotides, the CDR3 is TGCAGCGTCAACCCACTAACGGAGGAGACCCAGTACTTC.

This chain joins TRBV9 and TRBJ2-1, with 13 nucleotides matching TRBD2. The ends lost 3 bases at V and 9 bases at J; junction bases unmatched: 9. Germline CDR1 reads SGDLS; CDR2 reads YYNGEE. The CDR3 length is 16 residues. Written as DNA, the CDR3 is TGTGCCAGCAGCGGGATCGGACTAGCGGGAGATGTTGAGCAGTTCTTC. Translating gives CASSGIGLAGDVEQFF.